The clone carrying this T cell receptor (beta chain) has only a few counts. The sample comes from a study of type 1 and type 2 diabetes patients. Study-level background: CD4+ or CD8+ T cells were positively selected from PBMCs with microbeads.

Genomic DNA was the PCR template. The TCR beta CDR3 region was amplified using 30 forward and 13 reverse primers. A single record per CDR3 protein comes from TCRdb applying MiXCR to the multiplex PCR reads. Altogether around 300,000 distinct CDR3 sequences are present, 47% being singletons, with the ten largest covering 12% to 15%. This CDR3 is 14 amino acids long. Germline values: CDR1 SNHLY, CDR2 FYNNEI. V shed 10 bases and J shed 1 base, with 15 bases lying between them. The chain joins TRBV2 to TRBJ2-3, with a tentative D call TRBD2 (7 bases). The material sequenced was peripheral blood mononuclear cells (PBMCs). This receptor was obtained from a man between 18 and 35 years old with type 2 diabetes. The CDR3 nucleotides read TGTGCCATTTACGGGGGGCCGGGCACAGATACGCAGTATTTT. Residues: CAIYGGPGTDTQYF.